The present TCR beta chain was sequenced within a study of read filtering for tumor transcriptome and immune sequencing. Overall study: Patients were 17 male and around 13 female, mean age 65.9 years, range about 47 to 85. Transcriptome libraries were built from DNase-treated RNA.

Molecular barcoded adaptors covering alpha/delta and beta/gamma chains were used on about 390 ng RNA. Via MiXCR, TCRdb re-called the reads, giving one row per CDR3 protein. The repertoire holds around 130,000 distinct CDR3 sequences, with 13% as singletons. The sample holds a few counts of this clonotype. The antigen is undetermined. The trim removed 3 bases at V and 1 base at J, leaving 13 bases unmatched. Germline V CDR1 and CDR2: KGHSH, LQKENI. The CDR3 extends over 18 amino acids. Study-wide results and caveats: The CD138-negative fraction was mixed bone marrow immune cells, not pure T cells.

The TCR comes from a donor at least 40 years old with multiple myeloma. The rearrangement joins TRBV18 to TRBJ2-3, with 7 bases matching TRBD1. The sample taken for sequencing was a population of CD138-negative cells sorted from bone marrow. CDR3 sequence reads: CASSPTGRQGLGTDTQYF. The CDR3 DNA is TGTGCCAGCTCACCGACCGGGCGACAGGGCTTGGGCACAGATACGCAGTATTTT.